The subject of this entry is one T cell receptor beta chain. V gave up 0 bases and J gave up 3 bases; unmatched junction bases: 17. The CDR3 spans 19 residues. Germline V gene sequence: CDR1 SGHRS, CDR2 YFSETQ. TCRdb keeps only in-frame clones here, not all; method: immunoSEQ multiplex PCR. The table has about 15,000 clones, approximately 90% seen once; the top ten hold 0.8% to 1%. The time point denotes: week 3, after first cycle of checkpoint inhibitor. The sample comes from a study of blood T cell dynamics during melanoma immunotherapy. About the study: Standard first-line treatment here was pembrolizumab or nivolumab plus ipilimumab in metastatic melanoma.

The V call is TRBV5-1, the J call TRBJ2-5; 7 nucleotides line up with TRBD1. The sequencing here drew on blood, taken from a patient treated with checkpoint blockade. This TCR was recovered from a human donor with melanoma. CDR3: CASSLAGVTGYLRKETQYF. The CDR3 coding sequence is TGCGCCAGCAGCTTGGCAGGCGTGACAGGGTATCTACGAAAAGAGACCCAGTACTTC.